Listed below are T cell receptor beta chains from one sample, sequenced in a study of PD-1 blockade in classical Hodgkin lymphoma. Clones were read by immunoSEQ multiplex PCR, and TCRdb kept only the in-frame ones, dropping some. The data show fewer than 95,000 clones, around 80% seen once. The sequencing used peripheral blood mononuclear cells (PBMCs), collected before the fourth cycle of nivolumab. The receptor source for this set is a human donor with classical Hodgkin lymphoma. The CDR3 runs from the conserved cysteine through the conserved F or W. D genes are given only for firm matches. The listing skips clone size in some rows; elsewhere it reads once, few, many or a size class.

. . TRBJ1-3 TRBV10-3 TGTGCCATCACGGGGGATAACTCTGGAAACACCATATATTTT CAITGDNSGNTIYF
once . TRBJ2-7 TRBV5-6 TGTGCCAGCATTCTCTGGGGGGACACCACCTACGAGCAGTACTTC CASILWGDTTYEQYF
few TRBD1 TRBJ1-3 TRBV12-5 TGTGCTAGTGGTTTGCGACAGGGCTCTGGAAACACCATATATTTT CASGLRQGSGNTIYF
. TRBD1 TRBJ1-2 TRBV2 TGTGCCAGCAGTGAGAGGAGGGGGCTTGGGGAGTATGGCTACACCTTC CASSERRGLGEYGYTF
. . TRBJ2-7 TRBV5-1 TGCGCCAGCAGCTTGGCTGCTGGGTCCTCCTACGAGCAGTACTTC CASSLAAGSSYEQYF
. . TRBJ2-1 TRBV6-5 TGTGCCAGCAGTAACGACCCTGGGGTATCGAATGAGCAGTTCTTC CASSNDPGVSNEQFF
. TRBD2 TRBJ2-7 TRBV11-2 TGTGCCAGCAGCAAACGAGGGGGACTAGCGGGAGAACCCTCCTACGAGCAGTACTTC CASSKRGGLAGEPSYEQYF
. . TRBJ2-3 TRBV6-6 TGTGCCAGCAGCAAAACCACCGGGACGTCGCAGTATTTT CASSKTTGTSQYF
. . TRBJ2-1 TRBV9 TGTGCCAGCAGCCTAAGGGGAGGCCCACCGAATGAGCAGTTCTTC CASSLRGGPPNEQFF
. TRBD1 TRBJ2-6 TRBV18 TGTGCCAGCTCGCCAACCGGGACAGGGGGCGGTGGGGCCAACGTCCTGACTTTC CASSPTGTGGGGANVLTF
. TRBD2 TRBJ2-3 TRBV5-6 TGTGCCAGCAGCACACCGGGACTAGCTGTTGCAGATACGCAGTATTTT CASSTPGLAVADTQYF
. . TRBJ1-1 TRBV19 TGTGCCAGTAGTATCACCCTCTGGGCGGAGGCGAACACTGAAGCTTTCTTT CASSITLWAEANTEAFF
. . TRBJ1-1 TRBV6-5 TGTGCCAGCAGTTTGCAGGGCGGGGTCACTGAAGCTTTCTTT CASSLQGGVTEAFF
few . TRBJ2-3 TRBV10-3 TGTGCCATCAGACCCACAGGAAGCACAGATACGCAGTATTTT CAIRPTGSTDTQYF
. TRBD2 TRBJ2-1 TRBV9 TGTGCCAGCAGCGTAGGACACAGCGGGATCTCCTACAATGAGCAGTTCTTC CASSVGHSGISYNEQFF
medium-sized . TRBJ1-4 TRBV7-9 TGTGCCAGCAGCTTAAGCAGGGGAAACGAAAAACTGTTTTTT CASSLSRGNEKLFF
. . TRBJ1-1 TRBV19 TGTGCCAGTAGTATAGTCGCCCCCTCGAACACTGAAGCTTTCTTT CASSIVAPSNTEAFF
. . TRBJ2-4 TRBV29-1 TGCAGCGTGGACGGGACCGGTTCAAACATTCAGTACTTC CSVDGTGSNIQYF
. TRBD1 TRBJ2-2 TRBV6-1 TGTGCCAGCAGTGCCGACAGGGTAAACACCGGGGAGCTGTTTTTT CASSADRVNTGELFF
. . TRBJ1-2 TRBV2 TGTGCCAGCGAACTGGCAGGGCCCTATGGCTACACCTTC CASELAGPYGYTF
. TRBD2 TRBJ2-7 TRBV7-3 TGTGCCAGCACTCAATACGGGACTACGCCCGAGCAGTACTTC CASTQYGTTPEQYF
many TRBD2 TRBJ2-1 TRBV11-3 TGTGCCAGCAGCCTTTCGACTCTAGCGGGAGGACATGGCAATGAGCAGTTCTTC CASSLSTLAGGHGNEQFF
. . TRBJ2-5 TRBV4-2 TGTGCCAGCAGCCAAGCGAGGGCCGGGGAGACCCAGTACTTC CASSQARAGETQYF
. TRBD2 TRBJ2-7 TRBV7-8 TGTGCCAGCAGCCCCTTAGCGGGAGGAATCCACGAGCAGTACTTC CASSPLAGGIHEQYF
. . TRBJ2-5 TRBV9 TGTGCCAGCAGCGTTAGCCTATGGGAGACCCAGTACTTC CASSVSLWETQYF